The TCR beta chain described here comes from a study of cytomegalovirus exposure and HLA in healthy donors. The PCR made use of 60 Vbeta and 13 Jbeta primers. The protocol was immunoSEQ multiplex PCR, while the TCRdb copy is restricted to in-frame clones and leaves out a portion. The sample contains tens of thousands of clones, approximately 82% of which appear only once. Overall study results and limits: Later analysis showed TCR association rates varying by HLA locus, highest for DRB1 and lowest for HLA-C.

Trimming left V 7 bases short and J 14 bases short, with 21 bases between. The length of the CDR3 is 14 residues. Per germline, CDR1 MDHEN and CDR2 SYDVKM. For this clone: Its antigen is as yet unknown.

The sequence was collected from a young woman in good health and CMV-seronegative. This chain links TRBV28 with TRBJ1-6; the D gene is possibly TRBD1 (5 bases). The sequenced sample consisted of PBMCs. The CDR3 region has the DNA TGTGCCAGCACCCCGACAGATTCAAGGTGGGCCCTCCACTTT. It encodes CASTPTDSRWALHF.